These 32 T cell receptor beta chains were all obtained from the same sample, sequenced in a study of blood T cell repertoires in COVID-19. Repertoires were generated with immunoSEQ multiplex PCR, while TCRdb's copy carries only in-frame clones and drops some. Found here are around 230,000 clones, about 86% of them singletons; the top ten hold more than 8%. Sequencing was done on a sample of peripheral blood. These receptors came from a woman aged 45-65 years with acute or convalescent COVID-19.

The rearrangement links TRBV2 to TRBJ1-3, with a possible D match to TRBD1 (5 bases). The CDR3 sequence is 14 residues long. V was trimmed by 10 bases and J by 0 bases, leaving 13 bases between them. CDR1 and CDR2 (germline): SNHLY, FYNNEI. The CDR3 region is CATQKGNSGNTIYF. The DNA of the CDR3 is TGTGCCACCCAAAAGGGGAACTCTGGAAACACCATATATTTT.

The gene calls are TRBV10-1 and TRBJ2-7, with D possibly being TRBD2 (5 bases). V lost 1 base and J 3 bases, leaving 13 bases between the germline ends. Germline V gene lookup returns CDR1 WNHNN and CDR2 SYGVQD (reference sequence). The CDR3 length is 15 residues. The CDR3 sequence is CASSEFEGAIYEQYF. CDR3 DNA: TGCGCCAGCAGTGAGTTCGAGGGCGCGATCTACGAGCAGTACTTC.

The chain joins TRBV3-1 (or the pseudogene TRBV3-2) to TRBJ1-6; 9 bases fit TRBD1. With V trimmed by 3 bases and J by 7 bases, 4 bases remained unmatched. The CDR3 runs 15 residues. Germline assignment: CDR1 LGHDT and CDR2 YNNKEL (reference sequence). The CDR3 is CASSQFGTGNSPLHF. The DNA of the CDR3 is TGTGCCAGCAGCCAGTTCGGGACAGGGAATTCACCCCTCCACTTT.

The gene calls are TRBV2 and TRBJ2-3; 7 bases fit TRBD2. Germline trimming cut 7 bases from V and 3 bases from J; bases unmatched to any gene: 4. The CDR3 spans 13 residues. Germline-derived CDR1 and CDR2 are SNHLY and FYNNEI. CDR3 sequence reads: CASTRETTDTQYF. Written as DNA, the CDR3 is TGTGCCAGCACGCGGGAGACGACAGATACGCAGTATTTT.

This clone was recorded once. The chain is built from TRBV11-2 and TRBJ2-1, with D tentatively TRBD1 (6 bases). The CDR3 totals 14 residues. Germline V gene data show CDR1 as SGHAT and CDR2 as FQNNGV. The ends were cut back, 5 bases at V and 9 bases at J, with 17 bases in the middle. The CDR3 spells CASSPRTAEGEQFF. The CDR3 nucleotides read TGTGCCAGCAGCCCACGGACAGCCGAGGGTGAGCAGTTCTTC.

The rearrangement links TRBV27 to TRBJ1-5; 8 bases match TRBD1. Trimming at V came to 6 bases and at J to 2 bases, leaving 9 bases not matched to a gene. Germline CDR1 MNHEY, CDR2 SMNVEV (reference sequence). This CDR3 contains 16 residues. This CDR3 reads CASRDLGQGGNQPQHF. CDR3 coding DNA: TGTGCCAGCAGGGACCTCGGACAGGGAGGCAATCAGCCCCAGCATTTT.

The chain employs TRBV10-1 and TRBJ2-1, with 9 bases aligning to TRBD2. V was pared by 4 bases and J by 8 bases, with 9 bases of the junction left unmatched. Germline CDR1 reads WNHNN; CDR2 reads SYGVQD (reference sequence). The CDR3 has 15 amino acids. The CDR3 reads CASSGELAGSHEQFF. DNA for the CDR3: TGCGCCAGCAGTGGGGAACTAGCGGGTTCCCATGAGCAGTTCTTC.

This clone showed up just once. The chain combines TRBV11-2 with TRBJ1-1, with 7 bases aligning to TRBD1. This CDR3 has 14 residues. Germline CDR1 is SGHAT and CDR2 is FQNNGV. Trimming at V came to 2 bases and at J to 5 bases, leaving 5 bases not matched to a gene. The CDR3 spells CASSLIPGGTEAFF. The CDR3 bases are TGTGCCAGCAGCTTAATTCCAGGGGGGACTGAAGCTTTCTTT.

J is TRBJ2-1 and V is TRBV3-1 (or the pseudogene TRBV3-2); D may be TRBD2 (5 bases). V shed 2 bases and J shed 5 bases, with 16 bases lying between them. CDR1 is LGHDT and CDR2 is YNNKEL in the germline V gene (reference sequence). This CDR3 region has 16 residues. In DNA form, the CDR3 reads TGTGCCAGCAGCCAACTCGGCGGGCGGGTAAACAATGAGCAGTTCTTC. It yields the protein CASSQLGGRVNNEQFF.

This clone appeared a few times. This sequence joins TRBV2 and TRBJ2-1; 16 bases line up with TRBD2. V was pared by 7 bases and J by 4 bases, with 7 bases of the junction left unmatched. Germline V gene sequence: CDR1 SNHLY, CDR2 FYNNEI. The CDR3 has 17 amino acids. CDR3 sequence (DNA): TGTGCCAGCAAGGGACTAGCGGGAGGGAAACTTTACAATGAGCAGTTCTTC. It is translated as CASKGLAGGKLYNEQFF.

The chain carries TRBV12-5 and TRBJ2-2, with 10 bases aligning to TRBD2. In germline, CDR1 is LGHNT, CDR2 FRNRAP. The CDR3 spans 17 residues. With 2 bases clipped from V and 6 bases from J, the junction kept 9 bases outside the gene matches. CDR3 sequence reads: CASGLPPDSGRSGELFF. In nucleotides, the CDR3 is TGTGCTAGTGGTTTGCCCCCAGATAGCGGGAGGTCCGGGGAGCTGTTTTTT.

This clone is a singleton in its sample. The chain combines TRBV28 with TRBJ2-5; 7 bases are shared with TRBD1. Per germline, CDR1 MDHEN and CDR2 SYDVKM. V was clipped by 3 bases and J by 6 bases; unmatched bases: 10. CDR3 length: 15 amino acids. CDR3 nucleotide sequence: TGTGCCAGCAGTTTTCCATCACAGGGGATACAGACCCAGTACTTC. It codes for CASSFPSQGIQTQYF.

The rearrangement joins TRBV6-2 or TRBV6-3 to TRBJ1-1; 8 bases match TRBD1. CDR3 size: 14 residues. Germline V lookup: CDR1 MNHEY, CDR2 SVGEGT. Trimming at V came to 4 bases and at J to 2 bases, leaving 3 bases not matched to a gene. CDR3 DNA sequence: TGTGCCAGCAGTTGGGACAGGATCAACACTGAAGCTTTCTTT. It translates to CASSWDRINTEAFF.

The chain joins TRBV28 to TRBJ1-1; possibly TRBD1 for D (6 bases). V gave up 8 bases and J gave up 0 bases, with 13 bases separating them. This CDR3 region has 14 residues. Per the germline V gene, CDR1 is MDHEN and CDR2 is SYDVKM. The DNA of the CDR3 is TGTGCCAGCCTTACCGGACAGATGAACACTGAAGCTTTCTTT. Translating it yields CASLTGQMNTEAFF.

This clone was seen only once. V usage is TRBV28 and J usage is TRBJ2-7, with TRBD2 matching over 7 bases. This CDR3 has 14 amino acids. Germline V gene data show CDR1 as MDHEN and CDR2 as SYDVKM. J lost 0 bases, V lost 3 bases, and 2 bases had no gene match. The CDR3 region is CASSFPGGSYEQYF. CDR3 bases: TGTGCCAGCAGTTTTCCGGGAGGCTCCTACGAGCAGTACTTC.

Only one count was recorded for this clone. This rearrangement joins TRBV5-4 to TRBJ2-3, with TRBD1 matching 7 bases. With 2 bases clipped from V and 2 bases from J, the junction kept 5 bases outside the gene matches. Germline loops: CDR1 SGHNT, CDR2 YYREEE (reference sequence). The CDR3 sequence is 15 residues long. The CDR3 sequence: CASSFRDSDTDTQYF. The CDR3 nucleotides read TGTGCCAGCAGCTTTAGGGACAGTGACACAGATACGCAGTATTTT. Filled out from reference TRBV5-4 and TRBJ2-3, the complete variable domain reads ETGVTQSPTHLIKTRGQQVTLRCSSQSGHNTVSWYQQALGQGPQFIFQYYREEENGRGNFPPRFSGLQFPNYSSELNVNALELDDSALYLCASSFRDSDTDTQYFGPGTRLTVL.

The CDR3 nucleotides read TGTGCCAGCAGCCAGTTTCGCGAGCAGTACTTC. Amino acid sequence: CASSQFREQYF. The V and J genes are TRBV3-1 (or the pseudogene TRBV3-2) and TRBJ2-7, with D hard to call. From germline, CDR1 is LGHDT and CDR2 YNNKEL (reference sequence). The CDR3 covers 11 residues. Trimming cost V 3 bases and J 6 bases, with 6 bases left between them.

The chain recombines TRBV2 with TRBJ2-7; perhaps TRBD1 as D (6 bases). CDR1 and CDR2 (germline): SNHLY, FYNNEI. CDR3 length: 13 residues. V lost 2 bases and J lost 5, with 10 bases in between. The CDR3 sequence is CASSESGDHEQYF. The CDR3 nucleotides are TGTGCCAGCAGTGAATCAGGGGACCACGAGCAGTACTTC.

The chain links TRBV24-1 to TRBJ2-3, with D perhaps matching TRBD1 (6 bases). The V end lost 5 bases, the J end lost 1 base, and 9 bases lay between the germline ends. This CDR3 is built from 14 residues. Germline CDR1 KGHDR, CDR2 SFDVKD. CDR3 protein: CATSVGGGTDTQYF. The DNA for the CDR3 is TGTGCCACCAGTGTAGGGGGAGGCACAGATACGCAGTATTTT.

The chain is built from TRBV10-3 and TRBJ1-2, with 7 positions matching TRBD1. The CDR3 extends over 16 amino acids. V dropped 8 bases and J dropped 0; count of bases not matched to a gene: 12. Germline-derived CDR1 and CDR2 are ENHRY and SYGVKD. CDR3 sequence: CAIYSPDRASNYGYTF. Here the CDR3 DNA reads TGTGCCATCTATTCTCCTGACAGGGCCTCTAACTATGGCTACACCTTC.

J is TRBJ2-5 and V is TRBV28; D gene ambiguous. The CDR3 runs to 13 residues. Germline CDR1 and CDR2: MDHEN and SYDVKM. Trimming cost V 3 bases and J 4 bases, with 9 bases left between them. CDR3 in DNA: TGTGCCAGCAGTTTTGCTAGAGGAGAGACCCAGTACTTC. Its translation is CASSFARGETQYF.

The gene calls are TRBV7-9 and TRBJ2-5, with a weak D call TRBD1 (5 bases). Germline CDR1 SEHNR, CDR2 FQNEAQ (reference sequence). Trimming removed 5 bases from V and 4 bases from J, with 11 bases in between. This CDR3 region has 13 residues. The CDR3: CASSPRGPETQYF. The CDR3 DNA reads as TGTGCCAGCAGCCCAAGGGGCCCAGAGACCCAGTACTTC.

The rearrangement uses TRBV19 and TRBJ2-7; maybe TRBD2 (5 bases). The CDR3 contains 15 residues. Deletions cut 4 bases from V and 1 base from J, with 14 bases between. Germline V gene data show CDR1 as LNHDA and CDR2 as SQIVND (reference sequence). CDR3 nucleotides: TGTGCCAGTAGTAAAGGGCGGGCAGGTTCCTACGAGCAGTACTTC. Translated, it gives CASSKGRAGSYEQYF. Complete variable domain (other parts from reference TRBV19 and TRBJ2-7): DGGITQSPKYLFRKEGQNVTLSCEQNLNHDAMYWYRQDPGQGLRLIYYSQIVNDFQKGDIAEGYSVSREKKESFPLTVTSAQKNPTAFYLCASSKGRAGSYEQYFGPGTRLTVT.

V is TRBV3-1 (or the pseudogene TRBV3-2) and J is TRBJ1-3; D is perhaps TRBD1 (5 bases). From germline, CDR1 is LGHDT and CDR2 YNNKEL (reference sequence). V gave up 0 bases and J gave up 4 bases, with 13 bases separating them. This CDR3 is built from 16 residues. DNA for the CDR3: TGTGCCAGCAGCCAAGAGGGGGGTTACGGAGGAAACACCATATATTTT. Translating gives CASSQEGGYGGNTIYF.

V and J are TRBV28 and TRBJ2-2; 7 bases agree with TRBD1. With 3 bases clipped from V and 1 base from J, the junction kept 2 bases outside the gene matches. Germline CDR1 is MDHEN and CDR2 is SYDVKM. This CDR3 contains 15 residues. DNA of the CDR3: TGTGCCAGCAGTTTGACAGGGTGGAACACCGGGGAGCTGTTTTTT. Encoded protein: CASSLTGWNTGELFF.

This rearrangement joins TRBV18 to TRBJ2-1, with 12 bases that match TRBD1. The V segment lost 3 bases and the J segment 8 bases; nucleotides outside the gene matches: 5. The CDR3 sequence is 15 residues long. Germline V gene sequence: CDR1 KGHSH, CDR2 LQKENI. This CDR3 is CASSPGQGAVDEQFF. CDR3 coding DNA: TGTGCCAGCTCACCGGGACAGGGGGCTGTCGATGAGCAGTTCTTC.

The gene calls are TRBV9 and TRBJ1-2, with a possible D match to TRBD1 (6 bases). CDR3 length equals 16 residues. Trimming took off 0 bases at V and 3 bases at J, with 15 bases between the two ends. Germline values: CDR1 SGDLS, CDR2 YYNGEE. The CDR3 loop reads CASSVGLSGGHYGYTF. CDR3 coding DNA: TGTGCCAGCAGCGTAGGTCTATCGGGGGGGCACTATGGCTACACCTTC.

The V and J genes are TRBV6-6 and TRBJ2-7, with 7 bases identical to TRBD2. After removal of 6 bases from V and 4 bases from J, the junction contained 6 bases not matched to a gene. The CDR3 covers 13 residues. The V gene's germline CDR1 is MNHNY and CDR2 SVGAGI (reference sequence). CDR3 nucleotide sequence: TGTGCCAGCAGCTCGGGCGGGAGTTACGAGCAGTACTTC. It yields the protein CASSSGGSYEQYF.

The CDR3 sequence: CASSQDSGLRCSSYEQYF. For the CDR3, the DNA is TGCGCCAGCAGCCAAGATAGTGGGCTCAGGTGCTCCTCCTACGAGCAGTACTTC. J is TRBJ2-7 and V is TRBV4-1; D uncertain. Germline-derived CDR1 and CDR2 are MGHRA and YSYEKL. This CDR3 spans 18 amino acids. Trimming stripped 0 bases from V and 0 bases from J, with 18 bases between.

Only one count was recorded for this clone. V usage is TRBV29-1 and J usage is TRBJ2-5; no firm D call. The CDR3 totals 12 residues. Germline V gene lookup returns CDR1 SQVTM and CDR2 ANQGSEA. V shed 0 bases and J shed 5 bases, with 7 bases lying between them. The CDR3 bases are TGCAGCGTTGAAGATTCCGGGGAGACCCAGTACTTC. It codes for CSVEDSGETQYF.

The CDR3 loop reads CASSLGGGLTAREQYF. Here the CDR3 DNA reads TGTGCCAGCAGCTTAGGGGGAGGACTAACCGCCCGCGAGCAGTACTTC. The J gene is TRBJ2-7, the V gene TRBV7-2, with a tentative D call TRBD2 (6 bases). Trimming cost V 1 base and J 6 bases, with 19 bases left between them. CDR1 is SGHTA and CDR2 is FQGNSA in the germline V gene. The length of the CDR3 is 16 residues.

V and J are TRBV11-3 and TRBJ2-1; D uncertain. The V gene lost 0 bases and the J gene lost 4 bases, with 7 bases spanning the gap. Germline V gene data show CDR1 as SGHNT and CDR2 as YENEEA. This CDR3 spans 14 amino acids. CDR3 DNA sequence: TGTGCCAGCAGCTTAGATCGCGATTACAATGAGCAGTTCTTC. Its translation is CASSLDRDYNEQFF. Looking up the rest from reference TRBV11-3 and TRBJ2-1 gives the full variable domain: EAGVVQSPRYKIIEKKQPVAFWCNPISGHNTLYWYLQNLGQGPELLIRYENEEAVDDSQLPKDRFSAERLKGVDSTLKIQPAELGDSAVYLCASSLDRDYNEQFFGPGTRLTVL.